The 9 T cell receptor beta chains given below trace back to one sample, sequenced in a study of CD8+CD57+ T cells in acquired aplastic anemia. TCR beta VDJ and CDR3 were profiled, and genomic DNA was the template. TCRdb used MiXCR to reprocess the reads, holding one entry per CDR3 protein. There are hundreds of thousands of distinct CDR3 sequences in the sample; roughly 82% occur only once, and approximately 40% lies in the top ten. CD8+CD57+ cell expansion, shown by flow cytometry, had occurred in the patients selected for sequencing. The sample was sorted CD4+, CD8+, or CD8+CD57+ T cells (not recorded which) from PBMCs. The source is a human donor with aplastic anemia.

A remark on this clonotype: Likely a read error: the CDR3 ends without its conserved phenylalanine or tryptophan. Because the CDR3's place on the DNA is in doubt, the DNA is left out and the CDR3 is given as listed by TCRdb. This sequence joins TRBV9 and TRBJ2-3; TRBD1, the D gene given by the table, was not confirmed from the DNA. Ends included, the CDR3 has 13 residues. Germline loops: CDR1 SGDLS, CDR2 YYNGEE. CDR3 loop: CASSQEGTGTEKL.

Turning to this clonotype: An end of the junction does not agree with germline; a read error may underlie this. CDR3 amino acids: CASSVAVKIQYF. The CDR3 bases are TGTGCCAGCAGCGTAGCTGTGAAAATTCAGTACTTC. This sequence joins TRBV11-1 and TRBJ2-4; D remains ambiguous. CDR3 length: 12 amino acids. The V gene's germline CDR1 is SGHAT and CDR2 FQDESV (reference sequence).

Only one count was recorded for this clonotype. This chain uses TRBV5-5 with TRBJ1-2, with 8 nucleotides matching TRBD1. The CDR3 extends over 16 amino acids. V shed 4 bases, J shed 5 bases, and the junction held 13 bases outside the gene matches. Per the germline V gene, CDR1 is SGHKS and CDR2 is YYEKEE (reference sequence). The CDR3 DNA reads TGTGCCAGCAGCCCGACAGGGGACGGGCTCGTATATGGCTACACCTTC. Translated: CASSPTGDGLVYGYTF.

The chain couples TRBV6-1 to TRBJ1-3, with D possibly matching TRBD1 (5 bases). The CDR3 extends over 15 amino acids. Trimming pared 9 bases from V and 1 base from J, leaving 16 bases between. Germline values: CDR1 MNHNS, CDR2 SASEGT. CDR3 protein: CASSSVAGSGNTIYF. The CDR3 DNA is TGTGCCAGTAGTTCGGTGGCAGGGTCTGGAAACACCATATATTTT.

Concerning this clonotype: At one end, the junction sequence differs from germline, possibly due to a read error. The gene calls are TRBV9 and TRBJ2-3; no clear D. The CDR3 contains 13 residues. CDR1 SGDLS and CDR2 YYNGEE come from the germline V gene. CDR3 sequence reads: CASRDGSASYNSF. The CDR3 nucleotides read TGTGCCAGCAGGGACGGCAGCGCCTCCTATAATTCTTTT.

In regard to this clonotype: The junction differs from germline at one of its ends, possibly a read error. The genes are TRBV7-9 and TRBJ2-3; D might be TRBD1 or TRBD2, each matching 5 bases. The germline CDR1 and CDR2 sequences are SEHNR and FQNEAQ (reference sequence). This CDR3 is 13 amino acids long. CDR3 bases: TGTGCCAGCGGCGTAGGGGCCGGGGAGCCGTTTTTTTTT. Amino acid sequence: CASGVGAGEPFFF.

The CDR3 sequence is CASGDGATGTSYF. CDR3 DNA sequence: TGTGCCAGCGGGGACGGGGCAACAGGTACGTCGTATTTT. V and J are TRBV7-9 and TRBJ2-3; D possibly uses TRBD1 or TRBD2 (5 bases each). Germline lookup yields CDR1 SEHNR and CDR2 FQNEAQ (reference sequence). Trimming took off 8 bases at V and 14 bases at J, with 23 bases between the two ends. The CDR3 is made up of 13 amino acids.

As to this clonotype: Since no conserved phenylalanine or tryptophan closes the CDR3, a read error is the likely cause. The limits of the CDR3 on the DNA are not certain, so only TCRdb's listed CDR3 is given. The chain links TRBV9 to TRBJ2-1; whether TRBD2, the table's D call, matches the DNA was not checked. The germline gives CDR1 SGDLS, CDR2 YYNGEE. The CDR3 is 13 residues long, counting both termini. The CDR3 sequence: CAASRGCEPKTFI.

This rearrangement joins TRBV20-1 to TRBJ2-7, with D possibly matching TRBD2 (5 bases). The CDR3 is 13 residues long. The germline V gene encodes CDR1 DFQATT and CDR2 SNEGSKA (reference sequence). CDR3 residues: CSPVTTDRYEQYF. The CDR3 DNA reads as TGCAGCCCAGTGACTACAGATAGATACGAGCAGTACTTC.